This T cell receptor beta chain was retrieved from a study of blood T cells in healthy people across ages (dated by TCRdb to the mid-2010s). About the full investigation: In model experiments, template switching captured about one uniquely barcoded TCR beta cDNA molecule for every two T cells. To track age-related changes in TCR beta repertoire diversity, the study relied on deep sequencing normalized with unique cDNA molecular identifiers. The donors were split into four age groups: young (average around 15 years), middle-aged (roughly 42), aged (roughly 60) and long-lived (approximately 80). To avoid experimental bias, donors of different ages were distributed randomly across sequencing lanes. Two additional independent replicas of 1 million unique cDNA reads from the same blood draw were analyzed for two donors (one aged 18 to 30 and one aged 80 or older).

General findings and caveats noted by the study authors: Total diversity estimates from one million sequenced T cells were considered lower bounds and underestimates. Bulk unsorted PBMC profiling prevented conclusive comparison of naive and antigen-experienced compartments. There was a strong correlation between observed TCR beta diversity and the percentage of naive T cells measured by flow cytometry. The long-lived group showed more naive CD4+ T cells, fewer expanded clones and increased TCR diversity than the aged group, suggesting age selection. As age increased, observed TCR beta diversity per million T cells dropped in a roughly linear way, and a significant reduction was already evident by age approximately 40. Donor CMV infection status was unknown, potentially confounding age-related changes in expanded clonotypes.

Remarks on this clonotype: Its antigen is still unknown. No much larger clonotype is one base removed from it; base qualities were not supplied.

The library was obtained by 5' RACE. TCRdb lists the instrument as Illumina HiSeq 2500. A second PCR of roughly 7 to 11 cycles was performed with a sample-barcoded 5' primer and a J-beta primer mix. Each TCR beta cDNA molecule received a unique molecular identifier from a template-switch 5' adaptor carrying 12 random nucleotides. Each sample yielded at least 2.5 million CDR3-containing paired-end reads. All of the RNA was converted into first-strand cDNA using the Mint cDNA synthesis kit, with a TRBC-specific oligonucleotide serving as the primer. After uracil-DNA glycosylase treatment, a first 18-cycle PCR used universal primers M1SS and BC2_uni_R on all cDNA. In the paper's pipeline: Normalization of each sample was performed by random selection of 1 million high-quality reads, each carrying a distinct molecular identifier. Instead of being binned into consensus sequences, reads with shared molecular identifiers were discarded. MiTCR, with a Q25 quality threshold and the strictest error-elimination algorithm, was used for CDR3 identification, clonotype clustering and error correction. A nonparametric unseen species model with Euler transformation was used to estimate a lower bound on total TCR beta diversity. TCRdb reprocessed the public reads (quality trimming at Q25 with fastp, clone calling with MiXCR) and kept in-frame beta chains. CDR3 protein sequences are deduplicated, and each keeps its most common genes and DNA. The V and J calls follow TCRdb's processing rather than the paper's. The sample includes 1,500,000 or so distinct CDR3 sequences, with around 59% observed a single time. About 6.3% of the sample is held by the ten biggest clonotypes.

The CDR1 and CDR2 encoded by the germline V gene are MNHEY and SVGAGI. After removal of 5 bases from V and 0 bases from J, the junction retains 3 bases not matched to a gene. The CDR3 has 15 amino acids, counting the end cysteine and phenylalanine. Kept here is only the CDR3 DNA, which spans 45 bases and is read in frame from base 1. The donors were around 39 Caucasian individuals from Russia, aged 6 to 90 years, who were systemically healthy. Each donor gave about 9.8 milliliters of peripheral blood, drawn into EDTA-treated Vacutainer tubes. Ficoll-Paque density-gradient centrifugation was used to isolate PBMCs, with at least 6.5 million per sample. Total RNA, at least 6 micrograms per sample, was extracted from PBMCs with Trizol reagent. Naive CD45RAhigh/CD27high T cell percentages were measured by flow cytometry on a PBMC aliquot from every donor.

The chain links TRBV6-5 with TRBJ2-3, with TRBD2 matching 9 junction bases. The specimen sequenced was blood. This TCR derives from a man between 18 and 29 years old in good health. The sequenced DNA: TGTGCCAGCAGTGCTGGACTAGCGAGCACAGATACGCAGTATTTT. Translated, this gives CASSAGLASTDTQYF.